The next 21 T cell receptor delta chains were all read from a single sample in a study of gamma-delta T cells after stem cell transplantation. TCRdb re-called the RT-PCR reads using CATT. This table holds more than 1,500 delta-chain clones, approximately 15% found once. Sequencing used gamma-delta T cells. These receptors were obtained from a human donor. It is not recorded whose cells these are; they may come from a transplant donor.

This clone was observed a few times. V gene TRDV2 combines with J gene TRDJ1; 9 bases agree with TRDD3. This CDR3 is 19 amino acids long. Per the germline V gene, CDR1 is GEAIGNYY and CDR2 is EKD. With 3 bases clipped from V and 1 base from J, the junction kept 17 bases outside the gene matches. CDR3 amino acids: CACDPASLGDSRSTDKLIF. The DNA of the CDR3 is TGTGCCTGTGACCCCGCATCGCTGGGGGATTCTCGGTCCACCGATAAACTCATCTTT.

V usage is TRDV2 and J usage is TRDJ3; 13 bases match TRDD3. This CDR3 contains 19 residues. CDR1 GEAIGNYY and CDR2 EKD come from the germline V gene. V shed 3 bases, J shed 3 bases, and the junction held 7 bases outside the gene matches. CDR3 residues: CACDSLLGDTDWDTRQMFF. As DNA, the CDR3 is TGTGCCTGTGACTCATTACTGGGGGATACGGACTGGGACACCCGACAGATGTTTTTC.

This clone was seen a few times. CDR3 sequence reads: CACDTVGAGGYTDKLIF. In DNA, the CDR3 is TGTGCCTGTGACACCGTGGGTGCTGGGGGGTACACCGATAAACTCATCTTT. The V gene is TRDV2, the J gene TRDJ1; the match to TRDD3 covers 7 bases. The J segment lost 0 bases and the V segment lost 0 bases, leaving 9 bases of the junction unmatched. Germline CDR1 reads GEAIGNYY; CDR2 reads EKD. CDR3 size: 17 residues.

In its sample, this clone was seen a few times. A far larger clone is off by one base, so a read error is likely. J is TRDJ1 and V is TRDV2; 7 bases fit TRDD3. V lost 6 bases and J lost 2; bases outside the gene matches: 14. The CDR3 sequence is 16 residues long. Germline V gene sequence: CDR1 GEAIGNYY, CDR2 EKD. CDR3 DNA: TGTGCCTGTTACCCAGTACTGGGGAAGCCGACCGATAAACTCATCTTT. Its translation is CACYPVLGKPTDKLIF.

This clone has a handful of counts. This may be a read error: a much more frequent sequence differs by one nucleotide. Other DNA sequences in this sample translate to the same CDR3. The chain has TRDV2 and TRDJ1; D might be TRDD3 (5 bases). The germline V gene has CDR1 GEAIGNYY and CDR2 EKD. Trimming shortened V by 3 bases and J by 2 bases, and 18 bases separated the two germline ends. This CDR3 has 16 amino acids. CDR3 bases: TGTGCCTGTGACCACGTCAGGGATGCGGTGACCGATAAACTCATCTTT. This translates into CACDHVRDAVTDKLIF.

This clone is medium-sized. The genes are TRDV2 and TRDJ1; D uncertain. Germline-derived CDR1 and CDR2 are GEAIGNYY and EKD. V was shortened by 0 bases and J by 0 bases, with 16 bases between the two germline ends. CDR3 length: 17 amino acids. The CDR3 sequence: CACDTVQSTQYTDKLIF. The CDR3 DNA sequence: TGTGCCTGTGACACCGTTCAGTCTACTCAGTACACCGATAAACTCATCTTT.

This clone was counted a few times. This chain joins TRDV2 and TRDJ1, with D tentatively TRDD3 (6 bases). The germline gives CDR1 GEAIGNYY, CDR2 EKD. Deletions cut 0 bases from V and 0 bases from J, with 19 bases between. The CDR3 is 18 amino acids. As DNA, the CDR3 is TGTGCCTGTGACACCTTGACAACGGGGGGACCGAACACCGATAAACTCATCTTT. Encoded protein: CACDTLTTGGPNTDKLIF.

On this clone: Given a far larger clone just one base away, this is likely a sequencing read error. The CDR3 coding sequence is TGTGCCCGTGACACCCTGGACTTGGCCGGGCACCTCGCTACCGACACCGATAAACTCATCTTT. Translated: CARDTLDLAGHLATDTDKLIF. This chain connects TRDV2 to TRDJ1, with D unresolved. CDR1 GEAIGNYY and CDR2 EKD come from the germline V gene. This CDR3 spans 21 amino acids.

The rearrangement uses TRDV2 and TRDJ1, with 13 bases lining up with TRDD3. TCRdb does not report a J gene; here it was assigned by matching the DNA to germline references. The CDR3 loop spans 19 amino acids. Per the germline V gene, CDR1 is GEAIGNYY and CDR2 is EKD. After removal of 1 base from V and 3 bases from J, the junction contained 13 bases not matched to a gene. The CDR3 protein is CACDTITTGGYVRADKLIF. The CDR3 coding sequence is TGTGCCTGTGACACAATCACGACTGGGGGATACGTGCGGGCCGATAAACTCATCTTT.

No J gene was assigned, while the V gene was called as TRDV2; TRDD3 is taken as the D call from the table, unchecked against the DNA. The CDR3 runs 20 residues. Germline values: CDR1 GEAIGNYY, CDR2 EKD. DNA of the CDR3: TGTGCCTGTGACACCAGCTTGGGGAGGCGAGTGGGGACGTACACCGATAAACTCATATTT. It specifies CACDTSLGRRVGTYTDKLIF.

This rearrangement joins TRDV2 to TRDJ1; the D gene is possibly TRDD3 (5 bases). TCRdb supplies no J gene; here it was assigned by aligning the nucleotide sequence to germline. V was cut by 3 bases and J by 0 bases, with 25 bases left in between. This CDR3 comprises 19 residues. In germline, CDR1 is GEAIGNYY, CDR2 EKD. In DNA, the CDR3 is TGTGCCTGTGACTTGAGGGGGGGCGAATCCCGCAGTTACACCGATAAACTCATCTTT. Translated: CACDLRGGESRSYTDKLIF.

This clone is categorized as large. This rearrangement joins TRDV2 to TRDJ2; TRDD3 aligns across 10 bases. The germline CDR1 and CDR2 sequences are GEAIGNYY and EKD. The CDR3 runs 14 residues. V was pared by 2 bases and J by 5 bases, with 1 base of the junction left unmatched. This chain's CDR3 is CACDILGDTAQLFF. The CDR3 nucleotides are TGTGCCTGTGACATACTGGGGGATACAGCACAACTCTTCTTT.

Only a few counts were recorded for this clone. The rearrangement links TRDV2 to TRDJ1; TRDD3 matches 8 bases. TCRdb offers no J gene call, so here the DNA was matched to germline to obtain one. This CDR3 is built from 14 residues. V trimming: 2 bases; J trimming: 0 bases; junction bases outside the gene matches: 1. CDR1 and CDR2 (germline): GEAIGNYY, EKD. CDR3 sequence reads: CACDRLGDTDKLIF. The CDR3 nucleotides are TGTGCCTGTGACAGACTGGGGGACACCGATAAACTCATCTTT.

This rearrangement joins TRDV2 to TRDJ1; TRDD3 matches 8 bases. Assignment of the J gene here rests on matching the DNA to germline, because TCRdb gives none. Unmatched junction bases numbered 16, after V lost 0 bases and J lost 2 bases. Germline CDR1 is GEAIGNYY and CDR2 is EKD. The CDR3 covers 19 residues. The CDR3 loop is CACDTGAVRGDIGTDKLIF. The CDR3 bases are TGTGCCTGTGACACCGGAGCCGTACGGGGGGATATAGGTACCGATAAACTCATCTTT.

On this clone: The TCRdb record carries a much larger clone's protein, which differs from this DNA's translation at residue 6; a read error is the likely cause, and the protein listed here is the DNA translation. The V and J genes are TRDV2 and TRDJ1; maybe TRDD3 (5 bases). The J gene, not given by TCRdb, was assigned here from a germline match of the nucleotide sequence. The CDR3 has 15 amino acids. CDR1 is GEAIGNYY and CDR2 is EKD in the germline V gene. Trimming removed 0 bases at V and 0 bases at J, with 10 bases between. Here the CDR3 reads CACDTGGANTDKLIF. CDR3 sequence (DNA): TGTGCCTGTGACACCGGGGGGGCTAACACCGATAAACTCATCTTT.

V and J are TRDV2 and TRDJ1, with D perhaps TRDD3 (6 bases). The germline V and J ends were trimmed by 0 bases and 1 base, with 14 bases remaining between them. From germline, CDR1 is GEAIGNYY and CDR2 EKD. This CDR3 spans 16 amino acids. Written as DNA, the CDR3 is TGTGCCTGTGACACCGTGGGGATTTTAAGCACCGATAAACTCATCTTT. This encodes CACDTVGILSTDKLIF.

This clone is medium-sized by share. The rearrangement links TRDV2 to TRDJ1, with D unclear. V was clipped by 0 bases and J by 0 bases, with 13 bases between them. There are 16 residues in the CDR3. Germline CDR1 GEAIGNYY, CDR2 EKD. The CDR3 region is CACDTLEGQHTDKLIF. The CDR3, as DNA: TGTGCCTGTGACACCTTAGAGGGTCAACACACCGATAAACTCATCTTT.

In this sample, this clone turned up a few times. A read error is likely here: a far larger clone is one base away. The chain has TRDV2 and TRDJ1, with 7 bases identical to TRDD3. This CDR3 spans 16 amino acids. The germline V gene encodes CDR1 GEAIGNYY and CDR2 EKD. The CDR3 DNA sequence: TGTGCCTGTGACCCAGTACTGGGGAAGCCGACCGATAAACCCATCTTT. This gives the protein CACDPVLGKPTDKPIF.

By frequency in the sample, this clone is medium-sized. The chain carries TRDV2 and TRDJ1; TRDD3 agrees at 8 bases. Germline CDR1 reads GEAIGNYY; CDR2 reads EKD. The CDR3 covers 21 residues. V shed 0 bases, J shed 0 bases, and the junction held 20 bases outside the gene matches. The DNA of the CDR3 is TGTGCCTGTGACACCCTCGAACCCCAGAGTTCGGTGGGGGATTACACCGATAAACTCATCTTT. It is translated as CACDTLEPQSSVGDYTDKLIF.

This clone was observed a few times. This CDR3 is also generated by other DNA sequences in the sample. The chain employs TRDV2 and TRDJ1, with TRDD3 matching over 11 bases. The V and J ends lost 2 bases and 3 bases, in that order; junction bases with no gene match: 4. The CDR3 spans 15 residues. In germline, CDR1 is GEAIGNYY, CDR2 EKD. CDR3: CACDSLGDTPDKLIF. CDR3 DNA sequence: TGTGCCTGTGACAGCCTGGGGGATACTCCCGATAAACTCATCTTT.

Concerning this clone: A far larger clone is only one base removed, so a read error is likely. The genes are TRDV2 and TRDJ1, with 9 nucleotides matching TRDD3. Germline CDR1 GEAIGNYY, CDR2 EKD. This CDR3 region has 15 residues. The V gene end was trimmed by 3 bases and the J gene end by 0 bases; junction bases not matched to a gene: 4. CDR3 nucleotides: TGTGCCTGTGACCCCTGGGGGATCGACACCGATAAACTCATCTTT. This sequence encodes CACDPWGIDTDKLIF.